These T cell receptor beta chains were read from a single sample in a study of CD8+CD57+ T cells in acquired aplastic anemia. TCRdb analysed the reads with MiXCR anew, one entry per CDR3 protein. The data contain roughly 240,000 distinct CDR3 sequences, approximately 45% of them singletons. Source material: sorted CD4+, CD8+, or CD8+CD57+ T cells (not recorded which) from PBMCs. These receptors originate from a human donor with aplastic anemia. The CDR3 runs from the conserved cysteine through the conserved F or W. A D gene is named only where the DNA matches it firmly. The listing skips clone size in some rows; elsewhere it reads once, few, many or a size class.

TGTGCCAGCAGTGACCTAAACGGGGGCTACAATGAGCAGTTCTTC CASSDLNGGYNEQFF many TRBV6-4 - TRBJ2-1
TGCGCCAGCAGCTTGGCCCGACTAGCGGGGGTGGCAGATACGCAGTATTTT CASSLARLAGVADTQYF - TRBV5-1 TRBD2 TRBJ2-3
TGTGCCAGCAGGACATTAAGGGACAGGGGGCAAGGCTACACCTTC CASRTLRDRGQGYTF - TRBV2 TRBD1 TRBJ1-2
TGCAGCGTGAGGGGCATGAACACTGAAGCTTTCTTT CSVRGMNTEAFF - TRBV29-1 - TRBJ1-1
TGCAGTGCTAGAGATATGTTAGGGACAGCGGACTACGAGCAGTGCTTC CSARDMLGTADYEQCF many TRBV20-1 - TRBJ2-7
TGTGCCATCAGTGACCCGACAGGGAACACTGAAGCTTTCTTT CAISDPTGNTEAFF many TRBV10-3 - TRBJ1-1
TGTGCCATCAGTGAGCGGATGGTAGCGGGAGCCCCGTACTTC CAISERMVAGAPYF - TRBV10-3 TRBD2 TRBJ2-7
TGTGCCAGCAGCGTAGCGGGGGGGCCGGTCAATGAGCAGTTCTTC CASSVAGGPVNEQFF many TRBV9 TRBD2 TRBJ2-1
TGTGCCAGCAGGTACAGACAGGGCCTCTACAATGAGCAGTTCTTC CASRYRQGLYNEQFF many TRBV7-2 TRBD1 TRBJ2-1
TGTGCCAGCAGTTTAGGGCGGAACTACGAGCAGTACTTC CASSLGRNYEQYF - TRBV27 - TRBJ2-7
TGCAGTGCTGTGACAGGGACCTACGAGCAGTACTTC CSAVTGTYEQYF - TRBV20-1 TRBD1 TRBJ2-7
TGTGCCACAACCCCACCAAGTAGTAGGAACTATGGCTACACCTTC CATTPPSSRNYGYTF - TRBV7-9 - TRBJ1-2
TGTGCCAGCAGTTATAGCTCCTACGAGCAGTACTTC CASSYSSYEQYF many TRBV6-2/TRBV6-3 - TRBJ2-7
TGCAGTGCTAGGGGAGGGGCGTCCTACGAGCAGTACTTC CSARGGASYEQYF - TRBV20-1 TRBD2 TRBJ2-7
TGTGCCAGCAGCCACTCGGGGACAGGGGATGAGTACTTC CASSHSGTGDEYF once TRBV7-3 TRBD1 TRBJ2-7
TGCAGTGCTAGACCAGCCGGGGGCCCTTCCCAGGAAAAACTGTTTTTT CSARPAGGPSQEKLFF many TRBV20-1 - TRBJ1-4
TGTGCCAGCAGTCAGACTAGCGGGGGGGGCACAGATACGCAGTATTTT CASSQTSGGGTDTQYF few TRBV6-5 TRBD2 TRBJ2-3
TGCGCCAGCAGCCAAGATGGGACAGGGAACGAGCAGTACTTC CASSQDGTGNEQYF - TRBV4-3 TRBD1 TRBJ2-7
TGTGCCAGTAGTATATCGGTAAACACTGAAGCTTTCTTT CASSISVNTEAFF many TRBV19 - TRBJ1-1
TGTGCCACCAGCAGAGATACTATTGGGCCAGCCGGAACCAATGAGCAGTTCTTC CATSRDTIGPAGTNEQFF many TRBV15 - TRBJ2-1
TGTGCCAGCAGCCGTGATGGGGATGGGGAGACCCAGTACTTC CASSRDGDGETQYF many TRBV6-5 - TRBJ2-5
TGTGCCAGTAGTATTCTAGGGGGCGAGCAGTACTTC CASSILGGEQYF few TRBV19 - TRBJ2-7
TGTGCCTGGAGACTGGGACAGGGGATTCATCAGCCCCAGCATTTT CAWRLGQGIHQPQHF once TRBV30 TRBD1 TRBJ1-5
TGTGCCAGCAGCTCCCCCGGCAGGAGCTACGAGCAGTACTTC CASSSPGRSYEQYF many TRBV7-9 - TRBJ2-7
TGTGCCAGCAGTGATTTTATCTTGACGGGAGGTTACGAGCAGTACTTC CASSDFILTGGYEQYF few TRBV6-1 TRBD2 TRBJ2-7
TGTGCCAGTAGTTTGGGGGCGGTGGGTCAGCCCCAGCATTTT CASSLGAVGQPQHF many TRBV19 - TRBJ1-5
TGTGCCAGCAGCTTAGGGGGGACAGTATTTGGCTACACCTTC CASSLGGTVFGYTF - TRBV7-8 TRBD1 TRBJ1-2
TGTGCCATCAGTGATAGGGATACGCAGTATTTT CAISDRDTQYF - TRBV2 - TRBJ2-3
TGTGCCAGCAGTCCCAACAAAAGGTTCGGTGAAGCTTTCTTT CASSPNKRFGEAFF many TRBV12-3/TRBV12-4 - TRBJ1-1
TGCGCCAGCAGCCTACAAAACTCCTACGAGCAGTACTTC CASSLQNSYEQYF many TRBV4-1 - TRBJ2-7
TGCAGCGTAGAGGACAGGGGGCGTGAAAAACTGTTTTTT CSVEDRGREKLFF - TRBV29-1 TRBD1 TRBJ1-4
TGTGCCAGCAGCGCGGGGGGGTATTCTAGCACAGATACGCAGTATTTT CASSAGGYSSTDTQYF once TRBV6-1 TRBD2 TRBJ2-3
TGTGCCAGCAGTGAAGCGCGTGGGCAAAACATTCAGTACTTC CASSEARGQNIQYF many TRBV2 - TRBJ2-4
TGTGCCAGCAGCTTAGGTCACGAGAGGTACGGCAATGAGCAGTATTTT CASSLGHERYGNEQYF - TRBV7-9 - TRBJ2-3
TGTGCCGTCGAGGGGAACACTGAAGCTTTCTTT CAVEGNTEAFF - TRBV11-2 - TRBJ1-1
TGTGCCAGCAGCGATCCCTCTAGCGGGGTTTCCTACGAGCAGTACTTC CASSDPSSGVSYEQYF many TRBV6-5 TRBD2 TRBJ2-7
TGTGCCAGCAGCTCAGGGACAGTTGAAGCTTTCTTT CASSSGTVEAFF few TRBV7-9 TRBD1 TRBJ1-1
TGCAGTGCTAGGACAGGGTTTTCCTACGAGCAGTACTTC CSARTGFSYEQYF many TRBV20-1 TRBD1 TRBJ2-7
TGTGCCAGCAGCTTAGGTGGGACTAGCCAAGAGACCCAGTACTTC CASSLGGTSQETQYF - TRBV7-8 TRBD2 TRBJ2-5
TGTGCCAGCAGGGGGAGGGTCGGACCCATCTACAATGAGCAGTTCTTC CASRGRVGPIYNEQFF - TRBV28 TRBD2 TRBJ2-1
TGCAGCGTATCAACAGGGGACACTGAAGCTTTCTTT CSVSTGDTEAFF - TRBV29-1 TRBD1 TRBJ1-1
TGCGCCAGCAGCCAAGTTCTACGGATGAACACTGAAGCTTTCTTT CASSQVLRMNTEAFF many TRBV4-1 - TRBJ1-1
TGTGCTAGTGGCCCCGGCTATCTTGAGCAGTTCTTC CASGPGYLEQFF many TRBV12-5 - TRBJ2-1
TGTGCCAGCAGCCCAACGTGGGGCCAGCAGAATTCACCCCTCCACTTT CASSPTWGQQNSPLHF - TRBV4-2 - TRBJ1-6
TGTGCCAGCAGTTCCGTGGGACAGGGGAACTATGGCTACACCTTC CASSSVGQGNYGYTF - TRBV6-5 TRBD1 TRBJ1-2
TGCAGTGCCAGCCCGGGACAGGGGAGCAATCAGCCCCAGCATTTT CSASPGQGSNQPQHF - TRBV20-1 TRBD1 TRBJ1-5
TGTGCCAGCAGCCCATCTGACGACCAAGAAACTTACGGGCAGTACTTC CASSPSDDQETYGQYF - TRBV3-1 - TRBJ2-7
TGTGCCAGCAGCTCAGAAACTGAAGCTTTCTTT CASSSETEAFF many TRBV13 - TRBJ1-1
TGCAGTGCTAGAGATGTACTAGCGGGGGGATACACCGGGGAGCTGTACTTC CSARDVLAGGYTGELYF - TRBV20-1 TRBD2 TRBJ2-7
TGTGCCAGCAGTCCTCGGGGTAGCGGGTACAATGAGCAGTTCTTC CASSPRGSGYNEQFF few TRBV9 TRBD2 TRBJ2-1
TGTGCCAGCAGCTTCCAAAGGGGCGACGGCTACGAGCAGTACTTC CASSFQRGDGYEQYF many TRBV11-2 - TRBJ2-7